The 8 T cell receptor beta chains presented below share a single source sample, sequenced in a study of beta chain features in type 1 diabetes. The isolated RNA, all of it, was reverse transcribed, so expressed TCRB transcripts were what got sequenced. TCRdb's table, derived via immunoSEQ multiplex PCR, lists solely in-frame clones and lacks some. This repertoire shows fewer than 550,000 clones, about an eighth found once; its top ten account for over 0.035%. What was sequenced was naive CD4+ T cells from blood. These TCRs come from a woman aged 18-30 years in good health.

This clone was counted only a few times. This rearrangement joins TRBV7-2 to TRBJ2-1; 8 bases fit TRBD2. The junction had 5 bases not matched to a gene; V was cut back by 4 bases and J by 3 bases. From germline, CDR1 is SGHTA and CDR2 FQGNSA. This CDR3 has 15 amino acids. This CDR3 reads CASSSSGGGYNEQFF. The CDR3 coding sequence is TGTGCCAGCAGCTCCAGCGGGGGTGGCTACAATGAGCAGTTCTTC. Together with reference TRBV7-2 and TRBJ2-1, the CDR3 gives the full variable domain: GAGVSQSPSNKVTEKGKDVELRCDPISGHTALYWYRQSLGQGLEFLIYFQGNSAPDKSGLPSDRFSAERTGGSVSTLTIQRTQQEDSAVYLCASSSSGGGYNEQFFGPGTRLTVL.

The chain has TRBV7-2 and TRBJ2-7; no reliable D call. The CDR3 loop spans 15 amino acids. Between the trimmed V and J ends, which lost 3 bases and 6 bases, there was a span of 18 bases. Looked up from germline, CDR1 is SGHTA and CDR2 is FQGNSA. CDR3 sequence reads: CASSFSAFAASEQYF. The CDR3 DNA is TGTGCCAGCAGCTTTTCGGCTTTTGCGGCGAGCGAGCAGTACTTC.

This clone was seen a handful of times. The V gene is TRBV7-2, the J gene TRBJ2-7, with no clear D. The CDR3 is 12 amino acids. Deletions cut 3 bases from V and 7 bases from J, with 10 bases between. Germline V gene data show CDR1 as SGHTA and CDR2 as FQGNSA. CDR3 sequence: CASSFFYGEQYV. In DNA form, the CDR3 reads TGTGCCAGCAGCTTCTTTTACGGGGAGCAGTACGTC.

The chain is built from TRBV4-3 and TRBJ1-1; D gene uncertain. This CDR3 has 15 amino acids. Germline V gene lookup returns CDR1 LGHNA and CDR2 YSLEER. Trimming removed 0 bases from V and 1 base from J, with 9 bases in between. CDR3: CASSQDWGRNTEAFF. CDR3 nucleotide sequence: TGCGCCAGCAGCCAAGATTGGGGTAGGAACACTGAAGCTTTCTTT.

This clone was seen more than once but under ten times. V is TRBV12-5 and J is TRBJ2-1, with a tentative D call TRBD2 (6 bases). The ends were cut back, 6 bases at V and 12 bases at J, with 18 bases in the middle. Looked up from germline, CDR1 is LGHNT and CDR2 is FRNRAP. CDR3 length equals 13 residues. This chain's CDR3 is CASGLGTPGGQFF. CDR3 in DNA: TGTGCTAGTGGCCTCGGGACCCCCGGGGGGCAGTTCTTC.

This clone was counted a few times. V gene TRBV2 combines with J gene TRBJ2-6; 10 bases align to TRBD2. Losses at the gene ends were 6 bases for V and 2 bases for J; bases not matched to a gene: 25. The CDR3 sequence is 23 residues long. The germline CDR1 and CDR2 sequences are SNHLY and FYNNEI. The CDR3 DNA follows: TGTGCCAGCAGGAAAAGATCAGGGACTAGGCCCTCTAGCGGGGGTGCTGGGGCCAACGTCCTGACTTTC. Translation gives CASRKRSGTRPSSGGAGANVLTF.

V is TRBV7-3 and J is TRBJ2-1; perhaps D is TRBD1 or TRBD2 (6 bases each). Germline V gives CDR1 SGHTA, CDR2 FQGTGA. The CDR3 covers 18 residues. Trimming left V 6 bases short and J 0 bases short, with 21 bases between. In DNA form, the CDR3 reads TGTGCCAGCAGTTCACAGGGCCTCCGGAGGGCCTCCTACAATGAGCAGTTCTTC. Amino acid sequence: CASSSQGLRRASYNEQFF. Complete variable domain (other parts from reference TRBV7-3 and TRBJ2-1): GAGVSQTPSNKVTEKGKYVELRCDPISGHTALYWYRQSLGQGPEFLIYFQGTGAADDSGLPNDRFFAVRPEGSVSTLKIQRTERGDSAVYLCASSSQGLRRASYNEQFFGPGTRLTVL.

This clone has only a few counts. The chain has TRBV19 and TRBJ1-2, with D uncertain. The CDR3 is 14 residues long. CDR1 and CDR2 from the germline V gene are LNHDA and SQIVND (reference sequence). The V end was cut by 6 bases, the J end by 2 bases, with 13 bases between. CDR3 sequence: CASSPSERNYGYTF. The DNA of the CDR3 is TGTGCCAGTAGCCCCTCCGAGCGGAACTATGGCTACACCTTC. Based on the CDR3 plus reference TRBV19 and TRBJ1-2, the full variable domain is DGGITQSPKYLFRKEGQNVTLSCEQNLNHDAMYWYRQDPGQGLRLIYYSQIVNDFQKGDIAEGYSVSREKKESFPLTVTSAQKNPTAFYLCASSPSERNYGYTFGSGTRLTVV.